This T cell receptor beta chain stems from a study of technical replicates of blood from a handful of donors. In its sample, this clone was seen once. Only in-frame clones appear in the TCRdb table, and some are missing; sequencing was by immunoSEQ multiplex PCR. Altogether about 63,000 clones are present, about 88% being singletons, with the ten largest covering roughly 5%. Sequenced: PBMCs. The TCR was taken from a human donor in good health. Some clones in this sample may be carry-over from other donors' samples.

CDR3 nucleotides: TGTGCCAGCAGTGAAGGGCCCGCCTACGAGCAGTACTTC. Protein product: CASSEGPAYEQYF. The rearrangement uses TRBV2 and TRBJ2-7; D gene ambiguous. Looked up from germline, CDR1 is SNHLY and CDR2 is FYNNEI. The germline V and J ends were trimmed by 1 base and 2 bases, with 6 bases remaining between them. The CDR3 extends over 13 amino acids.